The clone carrying this T cell receptor (beta chain) was picked up a small number of times. Its target is not known. V was cut by 3 bases and J by 8 bases, with 13 bases left in between. Germline V lookup: CDR1 SGHVS, CDR2 FQNEAQ. CDR3 size: 13 residues. This sample was included in a study of beta chain features in type 1 diabetes. Study-level findings and limits: Shortening of TCRB CDR3s, moderate but significant, appeared in all four CD4+ subsets of Type 1 diabetes patients.

Since all of the isolated RNA was reverse transcribed, expressed TCRB transcripts were what got sequenced. The data were produced by immunoSEQ multiplex PCR, yet TCRdb's version contains in-frame clones alone and is incomplete. The table shows 310,000 or so clones, with about a tenth occurring only once. V gene TRBV7-8 combines with J gene TRBJ1-2; TRBD1 might be the D (6 bases). The sequenced material came from central memory CD4+ T cells from blood. The TCR was taken from a man aged 25 to 40 with type 1 diabetes. CDR3 sequence: CASSFQQGTGYTF. The CDR3 coding sequence is TGTGCCAGCAGCTTCCAACAGGGCACCGGCTACACCTTC.